The 29 T cell receptor beta chains below were found in one sample sequenced in a study of metastatic and nonmetastatic thyroid tumors. MiXCR was used by TCRdb to re-call the PCR reads. This table holds approximately 20,000 clones, approximately 37% found once. No patient received treatment before thyroid surgery. The sample was tumor tissue. The receptor set was obtained from a female donor with papillary thyroid cancer or a benign thyroid nodule (not recorded which). Some clones in this sample may be carry-over from other donors' samples.

This rearrangement joins TRBV12-3 or TRBV12-4 to TRBJ1-5; maybe TRBD1 (6 bases). Trimming removed 2 bases at V and 11 bases at J, with 13 bases between. This CDR3 region has 13 residues. CDR3 region: CASSLSLAGAQHF. DNA for the CDR3: TGTGCCAGCAGTTTATCCCTGGCAGGGGCCCAGCATTTT.

The CDR3 bases are TGTGCCAGCGAGGGGACCGGCGGGGAGCTGTTTTTT. Translated, it gives CASEGTGGELFF. The chain employs TRBV9 and TRBJ2-2, with D possibly called TRBD1 or TRBD2 (5 bases each). The CDR3 has 12 amino acids. Germline loops: CDR1 SGDLS, CDR2 YYNGEE. Trimming pared 7 bases from V and 7 bases from J, leaving 11 bases between.

This clone was seen a handful of times. This rearrangement joins TRBV6-1 to TRBJ2-2; TRBD2 matches 7 bases. After removal of 10 bases from V and 0 bases from J, the junction contained 14 bases not matched to a gene. CDR1 and CDR2 from the germline V gene are MNHNS and SASEGT. The CDR3 contains 17 residues. The CDR3 DNA sequence: TGTGCCATCAGGTACAAACTAGCGCACACGAACACCGGGGAGCTGTTTTTT. It yields the protein CAIRYKLAHTNTGELFF.

V usage is TRBV11-2 and J usage is TRBJ2-1, with a weak D call TRBD2 (7 bases). Deletions cut 4 bases from V and 2 bases from J, with 18 bases between. Germline V gene data show CDR1 as SGHAT and CDR2 as FQNNGV. The CDR3 is made up of 17 amino acids. The CDR3 sequence is CASSYDGGALAYNEQFF. DNA for the CDR3: TGTGCCAGCAGCTACGATGGGGGGGCTCTTGCCTACAATGAGCAGTTCTTC.

The chain carries TRBV6-1 and TRBJ1-6, with 7 bases identical to TRBD1. V was pared by 4 bases and J by 5 bases, with 8 bases of the junction left unmatched. In germline, CDR1 is MNHNS, CDR2 SASEGT. The CDR3 has 16 amino acids. In DNA form, the CDR3 reads TGTGCCAGCAGTGCAAAAACAGGGGTGAATAATTCACCCCTCCACTTT. Translation gives CASSAKTGVNNSPLHF.

The V and J genes are TRBV19 and TRBJ1-1; D unresolved. The CDR3 has 14 residues. V was shortened by 7 bases and J by 4 bases, with 16 bases between the two germline ends. Germline CDR1 is LNHDA and CDR2 is SQIVND (reference sequence). The CDR3 DNA is TGTGCCAGTACCAGACGGGAGGGAATCACTGAAGCTTTCTTT. Its translation: CASTRREGITEAFF.

CDR3 in DNA: TGTGCCAGCAGTCATCGCGATAGGGTGAGAGAGCAGTACTTC. Protein sequence: CASSHRDRVREQYF. V gene TRBV6-1 combines with J gene TRBJ2-7, with D unresolved. Trimming left V 5 bases short and J 7 bases short, with 18 bases between. This CDR3 is built from 14 residues. Germline V gene lookup returns CDR1 MNHNS and CDR2 SASEGT.

The chain is built from TRBV19 and TRBJ1-1, with a weak D call TRBD1 (6 bases). The germline gives CDR1 LNHDA, CDR2 SQIVND (reference sequence). V was cut by 7 bases and J by 5 bases, with 17 bases left in between. The CDR3 is 14 residues long. In DNA, the CDR3 is TGTGCCAGTAAGGGGGGCAGGGAGGAAACTGAAGCTTTCTTT. Protein product: CASKGGREETEAFF.

The genes are TRBV6-1 and TRBJ1-3; D uncertain. The CDR3 spans 16 residues. V was clipped by 5 bases and J by 1 base, with 15 bases between them. Germline CDR1 is MNHNS and CDR2 is SASEGT. CDR3 sequence: CASSRSVSQSGNTIYF. CDR3 sequence (DNA): TGTGCCAGCAGTCGCTCTGTGAGTCAATCTGGAAACACCATATATTTT.

Only a few counts were recorded for this clone. J is TRBJ2-5 and V is TRBV12-3 or TRBV12-4, with a tentative D call TRBD2 (7 bases). V was trimmed by 5 bases and J by 1 base, leaving 14 bases between them. The CDR3 extends over 15 amino acids. CDR3 sequence reads: CASSIPGGPQETQYF. The DNA for the CDR3 is TGTGCCAGCAGTATCCCCGGGGGGCCCCAAGAGACCCAGTACTTC.

The V gene is TRBV2, the J gene TRBJ2-2; 7 bases agree with TRBD2. Germline V gene sequence: CDR1 SNHLY, CDR2 FYNNEI. This CDR3 region has 17 residues. The V and J ends lost 9 bases and 6 bases, in that order; junction bases with no gene match: 19. The DNA of the CDR3 is TGTGCCAGGCTTTGCGGGCTCAAGCGGGAAGGGGCCGGGGAGCTGTTTTTT. Residues: CARLCGLKREGAGELFF.

The rearrangement links TRBV10-3 to TRBJ2-1; 10 bases map to TRBD2. Germline V gene sequence: CDR1 ENHRY, CDR2 SYGVKD. CDR3 length equals 18 residues. V was clipped by 3 bases and J by 1 base; unmatched bases: 9. The CDR3 bases are TGTGCCATCAGTGACGGGACTAGCGTCCGCAAATCCTACAATGAGCAGTTCTTC. Protein: CAISDGTSVRKSYNEQFF.

This clone has only one observation. The chain has TRBV9 and TRBJ1-3, with D possibly TRBD1 on 6 matching bases. The V end lost 0 bases, the J end lost 8 bases, and 12 bases lay between the germline ends. The CDR3 sequence is 14 residues long. The germline gives CDR1 SGDLS, CDR2 YYNGEE. CDR3 loop: CASSVDRERDTIYF. DNA for the CDR3: TGTGCCAGCAGCGTAGACAGGGAGAGGGACACCATATATTTT.

This clone has a handful of counts. This chain joins TRBV24-1 and TRBJ2-3, with D tentatively TRBD2 (6 bases). Germline V gene sequence: CDR1 KGHDR, CDR2 SFDVKD. The CDR3 sequence is 14 residues long. Between the trimmed V and J ends, which lost 7 bases and 2 bases, there was a span of 12 bases. CDR3 region: CATSDSGFTDTQYF. CDR3 sequence (DNA): TGTGCCACCAGCGATAGCGGCTTCACAGATACGCAGTATTTT.

The gene calls are TRBV6-1 and TRBJ2-1; D may be TRBD1 (6 bases). The CDR3 extends over 15 amino acids. Trimming removed 1 base at V and 3 bases at J, with 10 bases between. CDR1 MNHNS and CDR2 SASEGT come from the germline V gene. CDR3 in DNA: TGTGCCAGCAGTGAAGATCCGGACAGCTACAATGAGCAGTTCTTC. The encoded protein is CASSEDPDSYNEQFF.

CDR3 loop: CSARPGGVLEDTQYF. CDR3 DNA: TGCAGTGCTAGGCCGGGGGGCGTTCTTGAAGATACGCAGTATTTT. V and J are TRBV20-1 and TRBJ2-3, with D maybe TRBD2 (7 bases). Per germline, CDR1 DFQATT and CDR2 SNEGSKA (reference sequence). The CDR3 is 15 amino acids. V gave up 3 bases and J gave up 5 bases, with 18 bases separating them.

This clone was observed a handful of times. This chain joins TRBV12-3 or TRBV12-4 and TRBJ2-1; 8 nucleotides align to TRBD2. The V and J ends lost 5 bases and 1 base, in that order; junction bases with no gene match: 4. This CDR3 has 15 residues. The CDR3 is CASSSGRGSYNEQFF. The DNA for the CDR3 is TGTGCCAGCAGTAGCGGGAGAGGGTCCTACAATGAGCAGTTCTTC.

This clone was seen a handful of times. The genes are TRBV15 and TRBJ1-2; 9 nucleotides line up with TRBD1. The CDR3 contains 15 residues. The junction had 4 bases not matched to a gene; V was cut back by 0 bases and J by 5 bases. Germline V gives CDR1 LNHNV, CDR2 YYDKDF (reference sequence). In nucleotides, the CDR3 is TGTGCCACCAGCAGAGATCCCGGGACAGGGTATGGCTACACCTTC. It yields the protein CATSRDPGTGYGYTF.

This clone was observed a handful of times. This chain joins TRBV2 and TRBJ1-5; D gene unclear. This CDR3 is built from 14 residues. CDR1 SNHLY and CDR2 FYNNEI come from the germline V gene. Between the trimmed V and J ends, which lost 2 bases and 3 bases, there was a span of 8 bases. The CDR3: CASSELPINQPQHF. The CDR3 nucleotides are TGTGCCAGCAGTGAACTCCCGATCAATCAGCCCCAGCATTTT.

The chain couples TRBV30 to TRBJ1-1; no reliable D call. Germline V gene data show CDR1 as GTSNPN and CDR2 as SVGIG (reference sequence). Trimming pared 5 bases from V and 2 bases from J, leaving 6 bases between. The CDR3 length is 11 residues. CDR3 sequence: CAWVFNTEAFF. The CDR3 nucleotides read TGTGCCTGGGTATTCAACACTGAAGCTTTCTTT.

This clone was picked up a small number of times. CDR3 loop: CASSEISQAREQYF. The CDR3, as DNA: TGTGCCAGCAGTGAAATTAGTCAGGCGCGCGAGCAGTACTTC. The rearrangement links TRBV2 to TRBJ2-7; D call uncertain. This CDR3 has 14 amino acids. Deletions cut 2 bases from V and 6 bases from J, with 14 bases between. Germline CDR1 SNHLY, CDR2 FYNNEI. The full variable domain, its missing parts supplied by reference TRBV2 and TRBJ2-7, is EPEVTQTPSHQVTQMGQEVILRCVPISNHLYFYWYRQILGQKVEFLVSFYNNEISEKSEIFDDQFSVERPDGSNFTLKIRSTKLEDSAMYFCASSEISQAREQYFGPGTRLTVT.

The CDR3 loop reads CASSFGAGGNTGELFF. CDR3 DNA sequence: TGTGCCAGCAGCTTCGGGGCGGGAGGGAACACCGGGGAGCTGTTTTTT. The V gene is TRBV5-4, the J gene TRBJ2-2, with 8 bases that match TRBD2. This CDR3 spans 16 amino acids. In germline, CDR1 is SGHNT, CDR2 YYREEE (reference sequence). Trimming cost V 2 bases and J 1 base; bases outside gene matches: 4.

This clone was found a few times. J is TRBJ1-5 and V is TRBV6-2 or TRBV6-3; D remains ambiguous. V was pared by 5 bases and J by 0 bases, with 20 bases between. Per germline, CDR1 MNHEY and CDR2 SVGEGT. There are 18 residues in the CDR3. CDR3 nucleotides: TGTGCCAGCAGTCCTACGGGGATCGGAGGAGATAGCAATCAGCCCCAGCATTTT. Translated: CASSPTGIGGDSNQPQHF.

This clone came up once. V and J are TRBV18 and TRBJ1-1; D uncertain. Germline V lookup: CDR1 KGHSH, CDR2 LQKENI. The V end lost 0 bases, the J end lost 10 bases, and 18 bases lay between the germline ends. The CDR3 has 15 residues. CDR3 coding DNA: TGTGCCAGCTCACCACCGGATGCGCTTGAGGGTGGAGCTTTCTTT. As protein: CASSPPDALEGGAFF.

This clone appeared once. The genes are TRBV5-1 and TRBJ2-7, with D unclear. Germline assignment: CDR1 SGHRS and CDR2 YFSETQ. V was trimmed by 1 base and J by 3 bases, leaving 17 bases between them. The CDR3 contains 16 residues. The CDR3 bases are TGCGCCAGCAGCTTGTCGACGCCCCCCGAGGACTACGAGCAGTACTTC. It translates to CASSLSTPPEDYEQYF.

CDR3 sequence reads: CSARDRGNEQFF. The CDR3 DNA reads as TGCAGTGCTAGAGATCGCGGCAATGAGCAGTTCTTC. This chain connects TRBV20-1 to TRBJ2-1, with unresolved D. Germline V CDR1 and CDR2: DFQATT, SNEGSKA (reference sequence). The length of the CDR3 is 12 residues. Trimming took off 0 bases at V and 6 bases at J, with 6 bases between the two ends.

This CDR3 reads CASSPVAGGTTDTQYF. CDR3 bases: TGTGCCAGCAGCCCGGTAGCGGGAGGGACCACAGATACGCAGTATTTT. This chain links TRBV7-3 with TRBJ2-3, with TRBD2 matching 11 bases. J gave up 2 bases and V 5 bases, and 6 bases lay outside the gene matches. Germline V gene sequence: CDR1 SGHTA, CDR2 FQGTGA. There are 16 residues in the CDR3. The full variable domain, in which reference TRBV7-3 and TRBJ2-3 provide the parts outside the CDR3, is GAGVSQTPSNKVTEKGKYVELRCDPISGHTALYWYRQSLGQGPEFLIYFQGTGAADDSGLPNDRFFAVRPEGSVSTLKIQRTERGDSAVYLCASSPVAGGTTDTQYFGPGTRLTVL.

V gene TRBV2 combines with J gene TRBJ2-7; TRBD2 agrees at 11 bases. This CDR3 has 15 residues. CDR1 and CDR2 (germline): SNHLY, FYNNEI. Unmatched junction bases numbered 5, after V lost 3 bases and J lost 4 bases. DNA for the CDR3: TGTGCCAGCAGTGAGGGTCTAGCGGGAGGATACGAGCAGTACTTC. It is translated as CASSEGLAGGYEQYF.

The CDR3, as DNA: TGTGCCAGCACCGGGGGTGGAGAGACCCAGTACTTC. It encodes CASTGGGETQYF. The genes are TRBV28 and TRBJ2-5; D is perhaps TRBD2 (6 bases). Per germline, CDR1 MDHEN and CDR2 SYDVKM. The ends were cut back, 7 bases at V and 4 bases at J, with 10 bases in the middle. This CDR3 has 12 residues.